A selection of T cell receptor beta chains follows, all from one sample in a study of shared clonotypes between healthy human individuals. Produced via immunoSEQ multiplex PCR; TCRdb's table is partial and in-frame only. The sample has about 680,000 clones, roughly 73% seen once. The sequenced sample consisted of memory CD4+ T cells sorted from blood. These receptors originate from a woman aged 25 to 39 in good health. Both conserved end residues are part of each CDR3. Each record gives: D gene, J gene, clone size, V gene, CDR3 protein, CDR3 DNA. A D gene is named only where the DNA matches it firmly. Part of the rows lack a size; the others show once, few, many or a class for expanded clones.

-	TRBJ2-6	-	TRBV11-2	CASSLVADSSGANVLTF	TGTGCCAGCAGCTTAGTAGCGGACAGCTCTGGGGCCAACGTCCTGACTTTC
-	TRBJ1-2	-	TRBV30	CACQTANYGYTF	TGTGCCTGCCAGACAGCTAACTATGGCTACACCTTC
-	TRBJ2-7	once	TRBV10-3	CAISEVSEREQYF	TGTGCCATCAGTGAGGTCTCTGAAAGGGAGCAGTACTTC
-	TRBJ1-5	-	TRBV5-1	CASSLEGGSQPQHF	TGCGCCAGCAGCTTGGAGGGAGGGAGTCAGCCCCAGCATTTT
-	TRBJ2-1	-	TRBV6-6	CASSPLVAANYNEQFF	TGTGCCAGCAGTCCGCTCGTAGCGGCCAACTACAATGAGCAGTTCTTC
-	TRBJ1-2	-	TRBV30	CAWRTVNYGYTF	TGTGCCTGGAGGACAGTTAACTATGGCTACACCTTC
-	TRBJ1-1	few	TRBV5-4	CASSVTKNTEAFF	TGTGCCAGCAGCGTGACAAAGAACACTGAAGCTTTCTTT
-	TRBJ1-3	-	TRBV7-2	CASSSRQVDGNTIYF	TGTGCCAGCAGCTCGCGACAGGTAGATGGAAACACCATATATTTT
-	TRBJ1-2	-	TRBV6-5	CASRHRLGYTF	TGTGCCAGCAGACACCGGTTGGGCTACACCTTC
-	TRBJ1-1	-	TRBV28	CASSPGHLNTEAFF	TGTGCCAGCAGTCCAGGACATCTGAACACTGAAGCTTTCTTT
-	TRBJ2-7	-	TRBV21-1	CASRTPDPNPTGQYF	TGTGCCAGCAGAACCCCAGATCCCAATCCTACGGGGCAGTACTTC
-	TRBJ2-7	-	TRBV27	CASSIRQGSEYEQYF	TGTGCCAGCAGTATACGTCAGGGGAGCGAATACGAGCAGTACTTC
-	TRBJ1-5	-	TRBV2	CASSEQGLVQPQHF	TGTGCCAGCAGTGAACAGGGTTTAGTTCAGCCCCAGCATTTT
TRBD1	TRBJ2-7	-	TRBV5-4	CASSLAWTGGSEQYF	TGTGCCAGCAGCTTGGCCTGGACAGGGGGAAGCGAGCAGTACTTC
-	TRBJ2-1	-	TRBV27	CASTPAAGWDYNEQFF	TGTGCCAGCACCCCAGCGGCTGGTTGGGACTACAATGAGCAGTTCTTC
-	TRBJ2-2	-	TRBV6-5	CASTRTTNTGELFF	TGTGCCAGCACGCGCACCACGAACACCGGGGAGCTGTTTTTT
-	TRBJ2-7	-	TRBV11-2	CASSPRGTAYEQYF	TGTGCCAGCAGCCCCCGAGGGACGGCCTACGAGCAGTACTTC
-	TRBJ2-3	-	TRBV6-1	CASIGGFTDTQYF	TGTGCCAGCATAGGGGGATTCACAGATACGCAGTATTTT
-	TRBJ2-3	few	TRBV6-1	CASSESRTDTQYF	TGTGCCAGCAGTGAATCTCGCACAGATACGCAGTATTTT
-	TRBJ1-4	-	TRBV19	CASGGRKLFF	TGTGCCAGTGGTGGCCGCAAACTGTTTTTT
-	TRBJ1-1	-	TRBV7-2	CASSPAPSANTEAFF	TGTGCCAGCAGTCCGGCCCCCTCAGCCAACACTGAAGCTTTCTTT
TRBD1	TRBJ1-1	-	TRBV5-1	CASSPGQGESTEAFF	TGCGCCAGCAGCCCCGGACAGGGCGAGAGCACTGAAGCTTTCTTT
TRBD1	TRBJ1-2	-	TRBV4-1	CASSPFSLSGGRYGYTF	TGCGCCAGCAGCCCTTTCTCACTATCAGGGGGTCGCTATGGCTACACCTTC
-	TRBJ1-3	-	TRBV6-5	CASRLNRDSGNTIYF	TGTGCCAGCAGATTAAACAGAGACTCTGGAAACACCATATATTTT
TRBD1	TRBJ1-2	-	TRBV15	CATSTGGDRNYGYTF	TGTGCCACTTCGACAGGGGGCGATCGGAACTATGGCTACACCTTC
TRBD1	TRBJ2-2	few	TRBV11-3	CASSLVTGAGELFF	TGTGCCAGCAGCTTAGTCACAGGGGCCGGGGAGCTGTTTTTT
-	TRBJ2-7	-	TRBV7-2	CASGPKRLYEQYF	TGTGCCAGCGGGCCAAAACGGTTGTACGAGCAGTACTTC
-	TRBJ2-7	-	TRBV19	CASSTSGEQYF	TGTGCCAGTAGTACGTCTGGGGAGCAGTACTTC
-	TRBJ1-1	-	TRBV5-1	CASSRSLQDTEAFF	TGCGCCAGCAGCCGCTCCCTACAGGACACTGAAGCTTTCTTT
TRBD1	TRBJ1-4	-	TRBV4-1	CASSQGQGDEKLFF	TGCGCCAGCAGCCAGGGACAGGGGGATGAAAAACTGTTTTTT
-	TRBJ2-1	-	TRBV2	CASELSQGAVNEQFF	TGTGCCAGCGAGTTGTCCCAGGGAGCGGTCAATGAGCAGTTCTTC
-	TRBJ1-5	-	TRBV18	CASSPRGDEPQHF	TGTGCCAGCTCACCACGCGGGGATGAGCCCCAGCATTTT
TRBD2	TRBJ2-2	many	TRBV11-2	CASSPSGNGELFF	TGTGCCAGCAGCCCTAGCGGTAACGGGGAGCTGTTTTTT
-	TRBJ2-7	-	TRBV7-8	CASSLQRDSYEQYF	TGTGCCAGCAGCTTACAACGAGACAGTTACGAGCAGTACTTC
-	TRBJ2-1	-	TRBV19	CASKRTINDGQFF	TGTGCCAGTAAGAGGACTATCAATGATGGGCAGTTCTTC
TRBD1	TRBJ2-3	-	TRBV7-9	CASSSGKKLQGVF	TGTGCCAGCAGCTCAGGAAAGAAACTACAGGGGGTCTTT
-	TRBJ2-5	-	TRBV28	CASSLWSGRDGETQYF	TGTGCCAGCAGTTTATGGTCGGGACGGGATGGGGAGACCCAGTACTTC
-	TRBJ2-5	-	TRBV5-4	CATQGAAEETQYF	TGTGCCACCCAGGGAGCCGCAGAAGAGACCCAGTACTTC
-	TRBJ2-3	-	TRBV19	CATLGTFADTQYF	TGTGCCACCCTGGGGACTTTCGCTGATACGCAGTATTTT
TRBD1	TRBJ1-1	-	TRBV10-3	CAISDRGGADTEAFF	TGTGCCATCAGTGACCGAGGGGGCGCGGACACTGAAGCTTTCTTT
-	TRBJ1-2	-	TRBV19	CASSIEGRGGYTF	TGTGCCAGTAGTATAGAGGGGAGAGGAGGCTACACCTTC
TRBD1	TRBJ1-3	-	TRBV19	CASSRGQGILSGNTIYF	TGTGCCAGTAGTAGGGGACAGGGCATCCTCTCTGGAAACACCATATATTTT
-	TRBJ1-3	once	TRBV2	CASSEFGENTIYF	TGTGCCAGCAGTGAATTTGGGGAAAACACCATATATTTT
TRBD1	TRBJ1-1	-	TRBV27	CASTTGGRNTEAFF	TGTGCCAGCACTACAGGGGGGAGGAACACTGAAGCTTTCTTT
-	TRBJ1-4	-	TRBV18	CASSPDFGGNEKLFF	TGTGCCAGCTCACCCGATTTTGGGGGCAATGAAAAACTGTTTTTT
TRBD1	TRBJ1-2	-	TRBV27	CASSLEGADGYTF	TGTGCCAGCAGTTTAGAGGGGGCAGATGGCTACACCTTC